This T cell receptor beta chain was observed in a study of regulatory T cells in long-lasting Graves disease. General study findings and limits: Among persistent patients, a larger number of public clonotypes were shared (over 2,500) than among newly diagnosed patients (roughly 910).

To make TCR beta libraries, researchers used iRepertoire HTBI primers and Arm-PCR of CDR3 regions. MiXCR, run by TCRdb on the multiplex PCR reads, gives a single entry per CDR3 protein. The sample lists 410,000 or so distinct CDR3 sequences, about 15% occurring once. Time point denoted: newly diagnosed GD, antithyroid drugs for less than 3 months. PBMC RNA was the source of the TCR library. Xi'an, China, was home to the endocrinology department that provided patients. This clonotype was seen at least ten times. Its antigen remains unidentified. The sample also formed part of further work on T cells in Graves' hyperthyroidism and ophthalmopathy.

The source of this sequence is a woman aged 25 to 39 with Graves disease. The sample here was peripheral blood mononuclear cells (PBMCs), taken at new diagnosis, from a patient treated with antithyroid drugs.

The CDR3 loop reads CAISESSRAADTQYF. DNA for the CDR3: TGTGCCATCAGTGAGTCGAGCAGGGCGGCAGATACGCAGTATTTT. The chain has TRBV10-3 and TRBJ2-3; D might be TRBD1 (5 bases). CDR1 and CDR2 (germline): ENHRY, SYGVKD. The length of the CDR3 is 15 residues. V was trimmed by 0 bases and J by 4 bases, leaving 11 bases between them.